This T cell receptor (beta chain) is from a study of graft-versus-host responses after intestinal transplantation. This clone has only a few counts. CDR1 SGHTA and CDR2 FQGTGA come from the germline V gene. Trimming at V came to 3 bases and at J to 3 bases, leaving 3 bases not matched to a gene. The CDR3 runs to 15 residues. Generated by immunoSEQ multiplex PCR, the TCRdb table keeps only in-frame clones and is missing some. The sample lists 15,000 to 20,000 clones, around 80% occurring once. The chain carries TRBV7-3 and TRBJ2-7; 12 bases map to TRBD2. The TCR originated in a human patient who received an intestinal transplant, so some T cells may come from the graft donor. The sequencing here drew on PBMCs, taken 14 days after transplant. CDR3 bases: TGTGCCAGCAGCTTTCTAGCGGGAGGGGGCTACGAGCAGTACTTC. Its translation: CASSFLAGGGYEQYF.